The 18 T cell receptor beta chains in this list originate from one sample, sequenced in a study of blood T cell repertoires in COVID-19. Here immunoSEQ multiplex PCR was the method, and the copy in TCRdb shows in-frame clones only, minus some. The sample shows approximately 200,000 clones, 90% to 95% of them seen only once. Source material: peripheral blood. These receptors originate from a young man with COVID-19, enrolled during active disease.

The genes are TRBV6-2 or TRBV6-3 and TRBJ2-7, with 11 bases identical to TRBD2. Per the germline V gene, CDR1 is MNHEY and CDR2 is SVGEGT. Trimming removed 2 bases from V and 4 bases from J; junction bases left unmatched: 4. The CDR3 has 15 amino acids. This CDR3 reads CASSYDRTSGYEQYF. The CDR3 DNA sequence: TGTGCCAGCAGTTACGATAGGACTAGCGGGTACGAGCAGTACTTC.

This chain joins TRBV7-2 and TRBJ2-5; maybe TRBD1 (6 bases). With 1 base removed from V and 5 bases from J, the gap between germline ends came to 11 bases. Germline-derived CDR1 and CDR2 are SGHTA and FQGNSA. CDR3 length equals 14 residues. The CDR3 region is CASSLVRGWETQYF. The CDR3 region has the DNA TGTGCCAGCAGCTTAGTCAGGGGATGGGAGACCCAGTACTTC.

The chain is built from TRBV13 and TRBJ2-6; a weak D match, TRBD1 (5 bases). This CDR3 region has 18 residues. Germline CDR1 reads PRHDT; CDR2 reads FYEKMQ (reference sequence). Trimming left V 5 bases short and J 4 bases short, with 21 bases between. Here the CDR3 DNA reads TGTGCCAGCAGCCCCATGTCCCACAGGACCCCCGGGGCCAACGTCCTGACTTTC. The encoded protein is CASSPMSHRTPGANVLTF.

This clone was counted once. The chain joins TRBV11-3 to TRBJ2-1, with 10 bases aligning to TRBD2. The CDR3 is 14 amino acids. V dropped 5 bases and J dropped 10; count of bases not matched to a gene: 8. The germline CDR1 and CDR2 sequences are SGHNT and YENEEA. CDR3 nucleotides: TGTGCCAGCAGCGCCAGCGGGGGGGCCGGGGAGCAGTTCTTC. Translated: CASSASGGAGEQFF.

The rearrangement uses TRBV6-6 and TRBJ1-2; no clear D. Deletions cut 5 bases from V and 4 bases from J, with 11 bases between. From germline, CDR1 is MNHNY and CDR2 SVGAGI (reference sequence). The CDR3 runs 13 residues. CDR3 sequence (DNA): TGTGCCAGCAGTCCAACGACGGGCTATGGCTACACCTTC. It encodes CASSPTTGYGYTF.

This chain uses TRBV6-5 with TRBJ1-2, with 7 bases fitting TRBD1. Germline V gives CDR1 MNHEY, CDR2 SVGAGI. The CDR3 has 13 residues. V was pared by 6 bases and J by 8 bases, with 9 bases of the junction left unmatched. The CDR3, as DNA: TGTGCCAGCAGGAGAACAGGGGTGGGAGGCTACACCTTC. This encodes CASRRTGVGGYTF.

The gene calls are TRBV10-1 and TRBJ2-5; TRBD2 is a possible D gene (5 bases). V lost 0 bases and J lost 5, with 10 bases in between. Germline V gene sequence: CDR1 WNHNN, CDR2 SYGVQD (reference sequence). CDR3 length equals 14 residues. CDR3: CASSESGLGETQYF. DNA of the CDR3: TGCGCCAGCAGTGAGTCAGGACTGGGGGAGACCCAGTACTTC.

The chain recombines TRBV6-1 with TRBJ1-2, with D tentatively TRBD1 (5 bases). This CDR3 is 15 amino acids long. V was clipped by 5 bases and J by 0 bases, with 13 bases between them. Germline lookup yields CDR1 MNHNS and CDR2 SASEGT. The CDR3: CASSPPRVANYGYTF. The CDR3 DNA reads TGTGCCAGCAGTCCACCCAGGGTAGCTAACTATGGCTACACCTTC.

V and J are TRBV5-1 and TRBJ2-3; 11 bases align to TRBD2. The V and J ends lost 4 bases and 5 bases, in that order; junction bases with no gene match: 9. The V gene's germline CDR1 is SGHRS and CDR2 YFSETQ. The CDR3 contains 16 residues. The chain's CDR3 is CASSLALSGGVDTQYF. CDR3 coding DNA: TGCGCCAGCAGCCTGGCACTTAGCGGGGGGGTAGATACGCAGTATTTT.

This chain connects TRBV6-6 to TRBJ2-7, with 9 bases identical to TRBD2. The germline gives CDR1 MNHNY, CDR2 SVGAGI (reference sequence). The CDR3 length is 15 residues. Trimming removed 6 bases from V and 7 bases from J; junction bases left unmatched: 13. The CDR3 loop is CASSLGAGGSEEQYF. In DNA form, the CDR3 reads TGTGCCAGCAGCCTCGGGGCGGGGGGGTCAGAGGAGCAGTACTTC.

J is TRBJ1-2 and V is TRBV4-1; D is undetermined. V was cut by 5 bases and J by 4 bases, with 23 bases left in between. The CDR3 contains 17 residues. Germline CDR1 reads MGHRA; CDR2 reads YSYEKL. Here the CDR3 reads CASSDFPRQRDGYGYTF. CDR3 sequence (DNA): TGCGCCAGCAGCGATTTTCCGAGGCAGCGTGACGGCTATGGCTACACCTTC.

The chain uses TRBV2 and TRBJ1-5; 9 bases align to TRBD1. The germline CDR1 and CDR2 sequences are SNHLY and FYNNEI. The length of the CDR3 is 13 residues. Trimming removed 7 bases from V and 6 bases from J; junction bases left unmatched: 4. The CDR3 protein is CASMGTGSQPQHF. For the CDR3, the DNA is TGTGCCAGCATGGGGACAGGGAGTCAGCCCCAGCATTTT. The whole variable domain, filled in from reference TRBV2 and TRBJ1-5, reads EPEVTQTPSHQVTQMGQEVILRCVPISNHLYFYWYRQILGQKVEFLVSFYNNEISEKSEIFDDQFSVERPDGSNFTLKIRSTKLEDSAMYFCASMGTGSQPQHFGDGTRLSIL.

The chain couples TRBV28 to TRBJ1-6; 11 nucleotides agree with TRBD1. The CDR3 loop spans 16 amino acids. Per germline, CDR1 MDHEN and CDR2 SYDVKM. Trimming cost V 4 bases and J 6 bases; bases outside gene matches: 5. CDR3 residues: CASSSDGQGANSPLHF. The CDR3, as DNA: TGTGCCAGCAGTTCCGATGGACAGGGGGCTAATTCACCCCTCCACTTT.

This chain uses TRBV11-2 with TRBJ1-6, with D tentatively TRBD1 (5 bases). CDR3 length equals 14 residues. V was pared by 4 bases and J by 8 bases, with 12 bases between. Per germline, CDR1 SGHAT and CDR2 FQNNGV. CDR3 nucleotide sequence: TGTGCCAGCAGCTCCCGGGACTCAGATTCACCCCTCCACTTT. The encoded protein is CASSSRDSDSPLHF.

The genes are TRBV19 and TRBJ1-1; D uncertain. The CDR3 is 13 amino acids. Germline CDR1 LNHDA, CDR2 SQIVND (reference sequence). The ends were cut back, 7 bases at V and 5 bases at J, with 14 bases in the middle. This CDR3 reads CASTPGDWTEAFF. The CDR3, as DNA: TGTGCCAGTACCCCCGGGGATTGGACTGAAGCTTTCTTT. The full variable domain, in which reference TRBV19 and TRBJ1-1 provide the parts outside the CDR3, is DGGITQSPKYLFRKEGQNVTLSCEQNLNHDAMYWYRQDPGQGLRLIYYSQIVNDFQKGDIAEGYSVSREKKESFPLTVTSAQKNPTAFYLCASTPGDWTEAFFGQGTRLTVV.

The chain employs TRBV3-1 (or the pseudogene TRBV3-2) and TRBJ1-2; D unresolved. CDR1 is LGHDT, CDR2 YNNKEL, per germline (reference sequence). The V and J ends lost 1 base and 6 bases respectively, with 15 bases between them. The CDR3 has 15 residues. This chain's CDR3 is CASSQVPDWRDGYTF. The CDR3 DNA reads TGTGCCAGCAGCCAAGTACCCGACTGGCGGGATGGCTACACCTTC.

The chain recombines TRBV10-3 with TRBJ1-1, with a possible D match to TRBD1 (5 bases). The CDR3 loop spans 13 amino acids. The V end lost 6 bases, the J end lost 0 bases, and 8 bases lay between the germline ends. The germline CDR1 and CDR2 sequences are ENHRY and SYGVKD. DNA of the CDR3: TGTGCCATCAGGACAGACCTGAACACTGAAGCTTTCTTT. Encoded protein: CAIRTDLNTEAFF.

The rearrangement joins TRBV19 to TRBJ1-2, with 9 bases fitting TRBD1. V lost 0 bases, J lost 2 bases, and 10 bases stayed unmatched. The CDR3 totals 18 residues. The germline gives CDR1 LNHDA, CDR2 SQIVND (reference sequence). The CDR3: CASSIDLQGAKGNYGYTF. The CDR3 DNA follows: TGTGCCAGTAGTATAGATCTACAGGGGGCTAAGGGAAACTATGGCTACACCTTC.